A single sample is the source of the 6 T cell receptor beta chains below, sequenced in a study of human T cells and chemical hapten exposure. TCRdb re-analysed the RACE reads in MiXCR, keeping a single row per CDR3 protein. Here the sample spans 250,000 or so distinct CDR3 sequences, 7.5% to 9% being singletons. Time point in this sample: pre-sensitization, week 0. The sample's treatment: therapeutic diphenylcyclopropenone sensitization with weekly scalp DPC. The material was whole blood, obtained in connection with sensitization to the hapten diphenylcyclopropenone (DPC). These receptors were taken from a man younger than 35 with alopecia areata. Some clones in this sample may be carry-over from other donors' samples.

The CDR3 protein is CASSLDLGGGQPQHF. Written as DNA, the CDR3 is TGTGCCAGCAGCTTAGACTTGGGGGGTGGTCAGCCCCAGCATTTT. This sequence joins TRBV7-9 and TRBJ1-5; weak D call: TRBD1 (5 bases). This CDR3 has 15 residues. V gave up 1 base and J gave up 6 bases, with 13 bases separating them. Germline V gives CDR1 SEHNR, CDR2 FQNEAQ (reference sequence).

This clonotype was found many times. The rearrangement uses TRBV5-1 and TRBJ2-3, with D uncertain. This CDR3 is built from 12 residues. The V end was cut by 3 bases, the J end by 2 bases, with 4 bases between. In germline, CDR1 is SGHRS, CDR2 YFSETQ. Here the CDR3 reads CASSYPTDTQYF. The CDR3 nucleotides are TGCGCCAGCAGCTACCCCACAGATACGCAGTATTTT.

This clonotype was picked up a small number of times. The gene calls are TRBV7-9 and TRBJ2-3; D is undetermined. This CDR3 has 14 residues. The germline CDR1 and CDR2 sequences are SEHNR and FQNEAQ (reference sequence). Trimming left V 4 bases short and J 4 bases short, with 12 bases between. CDR3 nucleotide sequence: TGTGCCAGCAGCTGGAGCGACCGAGCAGATACGCAGTATTTT. Protein: CASSWSDRADTQYF. The whole variable domain, filled in from reference TRBV7-9 and TRBJ2-3, reads DTGVSQNPRHKITKRGQNVTFRCDPISEHNRLYWYRQTLGQGPEFLTYFQNEAQLEKSRLLSDRFSAERPKGSFSTLEIQRTEQGDSAMYLCASSWSDRADTQYFGPGTRLTVL.

This clonotype was counted ten times or more. The chain combines TRBV28 with TRBJ1-1, with D hard to call. CDR1 MDHEN and CDR2 SYDVKM come from the germline V gene. The CDR3 extends over 12 amino acids. Trimming removed 3 bases at V and 7 bases at J, with 9 bases between. The DNA of the CDR3 is TGTGCCAGCAGTTTGCCGACGAGTGAAGCTTTCTTT. Translation: CASSLPTSEAFF.

This clonotype is labeled medium-sized. The chain has TRBV7-2 and TRBJ2-1, with TRBD1 matching over 8 bases. There are 15 residues in the CDR3. The V and J ends lost 5 bases and 14 bases, in that order; junction bases with no gene match: 17. The germline V gene has CDR1 SGHTA and CDR2 FQGNSA. The CDR3 DNA is TGTGCCAGCAGCAAAAGTACCGGGACAGGTTCCACGGAGTTCTTC. It is translated as CASSKSTGTGSTEFF.

The CDR3 region has the DNA TGTGCCAGCAGCAAGGGGGCGCGGGATCAGCCCCAGCATTTT. Translation gives CASSKGARDQPQHF. This chain uses TRBV5-5 with TRBJ1-5; 7 bases map to TRBD1. The trim removed 4 bases at V and 5 bases at J, leaving 6 bases unmatched. Germline CDR1 and CDR2: SGHKS and YYEKEE (reference sequence). The CDR3 extends over 14 amino acids. The full variable domain, with the rest looked up from reference TRBV5-5 and TRBJ1-5, is DAGVTQSPTHLIKTRGQQVTLRCSPISGHKSVSWYQQVLGQGPQFIFQYYEKEERGRGNFPDRFSARQFPNYSSELNVNALLLGDSALYLCASSKGARDQPQHFGDGTRLSIL.